The TCR beta chain under discussion was sequenced for a study of cytotoxic CD8 clonotypes in ibrutinib-treated CLL. Findings and limits, study-wide: Public clonotypes (which were uncommon) either contracted or remained stable on treatment.

TCRdb's copy holds only in-frame clones and misses some; the assay was immunoSEQ multiplex PCR. The data contain 150,000 or so clones, approximately 85% of them singletons. Deletions cut 1 base from V and 0 bases from J, with 22 bases between. Germline V gene data show CDR1 as LNHDA and CDR2 as SQIVND (reference sequence). The CDR3 is 19 residues long. To note about this clone: Antigen: not known.

The sequencing here drew on PBMCs, taken after 24 months of ibrutinib treatment. This chain uses TRBV19 with TRBJ2-7; the D gene could be TRBD1 or TRBD2 (5 bases each). The sequence came from a human donor with chronic lymphocytic leukemia. The CDR3 protein is CASSIGLNCGGPFSYEQYF. CDR3 nucleotide sequence: TGTGCCAGTAGTATAGGGTTGAACTGTGGGGGACCCTTCTCCTACGAGCAGTACTTC.